This paragraph covers one TCR beta chain sequence. Libraries were prepared by immunoSEQ multiplex PCR; TCRdb keeps only in-frame clonotypes and omits some of them. The table includes about 110,000 clones, 90% detected once. The sample comes from a study of OX40 agonist ivuxolimab in advanced cancers. Study-level information: Those treated in dose escalation had hepatocellular carcinoma, melanoma, renal cell cancer or head and neck cancer.

Trimming cost V 2 bases and J 2 bases, with 5 bases left between them. CDR3 length equals 13 residues. Germline CDR1 SGHTA, CDR2 FQGTGA. Excluded were patients having autoimmune disease history or systemic immunosuppression. The TCR comes from an adult with an advanced solid tumor such as melanoma, head and neck, liver or kidney cancer. This chain links TRBV7-3 with TRBJ2-3; D ambiguous. This sample comprised CD4+ or CD8+ T cells sorted from blood, obtained in a trial of the OX40 agonist ivuxolimab. The CDR3 spells CASSLGVTDTQYF. The CDR3 DNA is TGTGCCAGCAGCTTAGGGGTCACAGATACGCAGTATTTT.